Following are 3 T cell receptor beta chains from one sample sequenced in a study of blood T cell repertoires in COVID-19. The data were produced by immunoSEQ multiplex PCR, yet TCRdb's version contains in-frame clones alone and is incomplete. The sample comprises 200,000 to 300,000 clones, 85% to 90% of which are singletons, and more than 6.5% rests with the top ten. The specimen was peripheral blood. All receptors come from a woman aged 70-85 years with active or convalescent COVID-19.

The chain uses TRBV3-1 (or the pseudogene TRBV3-2) and TRBJ1-2, with 10 bases fitting TRBD1. The CDR3 is made up of 15 amino acids. CDR1 and CDR2 from the germline V gene are LGHDT and YNNKEL (reference sequence). The V segment lost 4 bases and the J segment 7 bases; nucleotides outside the gene matches: 9. The CDR3 reads CASSPAGDRGVGYTF. CDR3 nucleotide sequence: TGTGCCAGCAGCCCCGCGGGGGACAGGGGTGTTGGCTACACCTTC.

The CDR3 spells CASLWPGANVLTF. CDR3 in DNA: TGCGCCAGCTTGTGGCCTGGGGCCAACGTCCTGACTTTC. V and J are TRBV5-1 and TRBJ2-6; D unresolved. The ends were cut back, 7 bases at V and 2 bases at J, with 7 bases in the middle. The CDR3 has 13 residues. CDR1 is SGHRS and CDR2 is YFSETQ in the germline V gene.

J is TRBJ2-1 and V is TRBV7-3, with 8 bases matching TRBD1. The CDR3 is 17 residues long. Trimming removed 8 bases from V and 6 bases from J; junction bases left unmatched: 18. Germline values: CDR1 SGHTA, CDR2 FQGTGA. CDR3 sequence (DNA): TGTGCCAGCGGGTCTCCGGGGGCAGGGGGCTTTTTCAATGAGCAGTTCTTC. As protein: CASGSPGAGGFFNEQFF.